This T cell receptor beta chain was retrieved from a study of identical twins. The CDR3 loop spans 14 amino acids. Trimming removed 0 bases at V and 6 bases at J, with 10 bases between. Germline loops: CDR1 SGHTA, CDR2 FQGNSA. In TCRdb, the 5' RACE reads were re-called with MiXCR into one record per CDR3 protein. The sample holds hundreds of thousands of distinct CDR3 sequences; around 24% are singletons and the top ten take 2.9%. As to this clonotype: What it recognizes is unknown.

Overall study findings and caveats: Carriage of fewer insertions was seen in abundant cord blood beta clonotypes, whereas memory repertoires showed none.

This sample also belongs to another study, concerning T cells expressing NK-cell markers.

The source material was CD4+ T cells sorted from blood. The clonotype comes from a young woman in good health. This sequence joins TRBV7-2 and TRBJ2-3; D uncertain. The CDR3 loop reads CASSLAPGLDTQYF. In DNA form, the CDR3 reads TGTGCCAGCAGCTTAGCGCCGGGTTTGGATACGCAGTATTTT. Complete variable domain (other parts from reference TRBV7-2 and TRBJ2-3): GAGVSQSPSNKVTEKGKDVELRCDPISGHTALYWYRQSLGQGLEFLIYFQGNSAPDKSGLPSDRFSAERTGGSVSTLTIQRTQQEDSAVYLCASSLAPGLDTQYFGPGTRLTVL.